The 29 T cell receptor beta chains below come from one sample, sequenced in a study of control samples from healthy donors and cancer patients. Clones were sequenced by immunoSEQ multiplex PCR, and TCRdb holds only the in-frame ones, with some missing. In the table there are 200,000 or so clones, 91% of which are singletons. Input material: blood. The receptor set was obtained from a man aged 25-45 years in good health.

The V and J genes are TRBV6-5 and TRBJ2-7, with D possibly being TRBD2 (5 bases). The CDR3 sequence is 15 residues long. CDR1 is MNHEY and CDR2 is SVGAGI in the germline V gene. Trimming took off 0 bases at V and 7 bases at J, with 16 bases between the two ends. The CDR3 sequence is CASSYSNRHGEEQYF. CDR3 sequence (DNA): TGTGCCAGCAGTTACTCTAACCGTCACGGGGAAGAGCAGTACTTC.

The chain employs TRBV6-1 and TRBJ2-1; D not certain. Germline lookup yields CDR1 MNHNS and CDR2 SASEGT. CDR3 length: 16 amino acids. The V gene lost 1 base and the J gene lost 3 bases, with 13 bases spanning the gap. The CDR3 DNA is TGTGCCAGCAGTGAAGGAGAGATAACCCGCTACAATGAGCAGTTCTTC. Encoded protein: CASSEGEITRYNEQFF.

The chain couples TRBV30 to TRBJ2-1, with 8 bases identical to TRBD1. The V segment lost 4 bases and the J segment 8 bases; nucleotides outside the gene matches: 16. The CDR3 totals 16 residues. Germline V gene lookup returns CDR1 GTSNPN and CDR2 SVGIG (reference sequence). The CDR3 region is CAWIIGGQDDEDEQFF. CDR3 DNA: TGTGCCTGGATTATCGGGGGACAGGACGACGAGGATGAGCAGTTCTTC.

The chain recombines TRBV6-5 with TRBJ2-1; 9 bases agree with TRBD2. V gave up 5 bases and J gave up 6 bases; unmatched junction bases: 8. The CDR3 extends over 15 amino acids. Germline V gene data show CDR1 as MNHEY and CDR2 as SVGAGI. CDR3 DNA: TGTGCCAGCAGTAATCTAGCGGGGTACTCCAATGAGCAGTTCTTC. Its protein is CASSNLAGYSNEQFF.

The chain joins TRBV12-5 to TRBJ2-3; 10 nucleotides align to TRBD2. Germline lookup yields CDR1 LGHNT and CDR2 FRNRAP. The J segment lost 2 bases and the V segment lost 2 bases, leaving 7 bases of the junction unmatched. The CDR3 totals 17 residues. CDR3 coding DNA: TGTGCTAGTGGTTTGATGCTAGCGGGGGCCCACACAGATACGCAGTATTTT. It encodes CASGLMLAGAHTDTQYF.

The chain joins TRBV27 to TRBJ2-1; D unresolved. The CDR3 loop spans 15 amino acids. Germline lookup yields CDR1 MNHEY and CDR2 SMNVEV (reference sequence). The V gene lost 3 bases and the J gene lost 2 bases, with 11 bases spanning the gap. The CDR3 DNA reads as TGTGCCAGCAGTTTGTCGGGCAGTCCCTACAATGAGCAGTTCTTC. Protein sequence: CASSLSGSPYNEQFF.

In this sample, this clone turned up once. This rearrangement joins TRBV18 to TRBJ2-2; 7 bases line up with TRBD1. The germline gives CDR1 KGHSH, CDR2 LQKENI. J lost 5 bases, V lost 3 bases, and 6 bases had no gene match. The CDR3 is 15 residues long. CDR3 region: CASSPEPGGTGELFF. The CDR3 nucleotides are TGTGCCAGCTCACCGGAGCCAGGGGGAACCGGGGAGCTGTTTTTT.

The gene calls are TRBV2 and TRBJ1-2; unclear D gene. The V end was cut by 3 bases, the J end by 3 bases, with 11 bases between. This CDR3 region has 14 residues. In germline, CDR1 is SNHLY, CDR2 FYNNEI. In DNA form, the CDR3 reads TGTGCCAGCAGTGAGTGGACCGCCGACTATGGCTACACCTTC. Protein: CASSEWTADYGYTF.

The chain recombines TRBV5-4 with TRBJ2-1, with D possibly being TRBD2 (7 bases). Trimming cost V 0 bases and J 5 bases, with 15 bases left between them. Germline V gives CDR1 SGHNT, CDR2 YYREEE (reference sequence). The CDR3 length is 16 residues. CDR3 loop: CASSLVSGGVDNEQFF. The CDR3 nucleotides read TGTGCCAGCAGCTTGGTCTCGGGGGGCGTCGACAATGAGCAGTTCTTC.

This clone appeared once. The CDR3 protein is CASSLDTEGTQYF. DNA for the CDR3: TGTGCCAGCAGCCTAGACACTGAGGGTACGCAGTATTTT. The chain links TRBV7-9 to TRBJ2-3; weak D call: TRBD2 (5 bases). V was cut by 5 bases and J by 8 bases, with 14 bases left in between. Germline CDR1 reads SEHNR; CDR2 reads FQNEAQ (reference sequence). This CDR3 is built from 13 residues.

The chain employs TRBV5-5 and TRBJ1-2; the match to TRBD1 covers 9 bases. The CDR3 contains 13 residues. The V gene end was trimmed by 4 bases and the J gene end by 4 bases; junction bases not matched to a gene: 2. Germline lookup yields CDR1 SGHKS and CDR2 YYEKEE (reference sequence). CDR3 in DNA: TGTGCCAGCAGCCCGGACAGGGGCTATGGCTACACCTTC. Encoded protein: CASSPDRGYGYTF. Based on the CDR3 plus reference TRBV5-5 and TRBJ1-2, the full variable domain is DAGVTQSPTHLIKTRGQQVTLRCSPISGHKSVSWYQQVLGQGPQFIFQYYEKEERGRGNFPDRFSARQFPNYSSELNVNALLLGDSALYLCASSPDRGYGYTFGSGTRLTVV.

The V gene is TRBV6-5, the J gene TRBJ2-7, with D possibly being TRBD1 (5 bases). V lost 4 bases to trimming and J lost 3 bases, with 10 bases between them. The CDR3 consists of 13 residues. In germline, CDR1 is MNHEY, CDR2 SVGAGI. The CDR3 sequence: CASSFFDSYEQYF. CDR3 in DNA: TGTGCCAGCAGTTTCTTTGACAGCTACGAGCAGTACTTC.

This rearrangement joins TRBV9 to TRBJ2-3, with 10 bases lining up with TRBD1. This CDR3 is 15 amino acids long. Germline V gene sequence: CDR1 SGDLS, CDR2 YYNGEE. Trimming at V came to 3 bases and at J to 6 bases, leaving 7 bases not matched to a gene. The CDR3 bases are TGTGCCAGCAGCGCTCCGGGACAGGGGTTGGATACGCAGTATTTT. Its protein product is CASSAPGQGLDTQYF.

For this clone: The same CDR3 arises from other DNA sequences in this sample as well. The gene calls are TRBV7-9 and TRBJ2-7; D gene ambiguous. Germline CDR1 SEHNR, CDR2 FQNEAQ (reference sequence). The V end lost 1 base, the J end lost 5 bases, and 6 bases lay between the germline ends. The CDR3 contains 12 residues. The CDR3, as DNA: TGTGCCAGCAGCTTAGTTGGCAACGAGCAGTACTTC. Residues: CASSLVGNEQYF. The full variable domain, with the rest looked up from reference TRBV7-9 and TRBJ2-7, is DTGVSQNPRHKITKRGQNVTFRCDPISEHNRLYWYRQTLGQGPEFLTYFQNEAQLEKSRLLSDRFSAERPKGSFSTLEIQRTEQGDSAMYLCASSLVGNEQYFGPGTRLTVT.

In this sample, this clone turned up a few times. CDR3 loop: CASSLGSLRYGYTF. In nucleotides, the CDR3 is TGCGCCAGCAGCTTAGGATCCCTAAGATATGGCTACACCTTC. V usage is TRBV5-1 and J usage is TRBJ1-2; D not resolved. This CDR3 comprises 14 residues. The germline CDR1 and CDR2 sequences are SGHRS and YFSETQ. V shed 2 bases and J shed 5 bases, with 13 bases lying between them.

The V gene is TRBV5-1, the J gene TRBJ2-1; the match to TRBD1 covers 9 bases. V was clipped by 7 bases and J by 7 bases; unmatched bases: 24. The CDR3 has 19 amino acids. Germline V lookup: CDR1 SGHRS, CDR2 YFSETQ. CDR3 DNA: TGCGCCAGCGGAACCACGGGACAGGGATCCTTAGTTCTTTGGAATGAGCAGTTCTTC. It specifies CASGTTGQGSLVLWNEQFF.

This clone came up once. J is TRBJ1-2 and V is TRBV15; TRBD1 matches at 9 bases. In germline, CDR1 is LNHNV, CDR2 YYDKDF (reference sequence). Unmatched junction bases numbered 13, after V lost 1 base and J lost 7 bases. The CDR3 is 17 amino acids. The CDR3 coding sequence is TGTGCCACCAGCAGAGGAAACCGGGACAGGGCAACCAGTGGCTACACCTTC. It specifies CATSRGNRDRATSGYTF.

The V and J genes are TRBV9 and TRBJ2-3; 7 bases are shared with TRBD1. Germline V gene sequence: CDR1 SGDLS, CDR2 YYNGEE. The CDR3 consists of 15 residues. After removal of 6 bases from V and 4 bases from J, the junction contained 11 bases not matched to a gene. In DNA form, the CDR3 reads TGTGCCAGCACCAAATCGACAGGGCGCCCAGATACGCAGTATTTT. This gives the protein CASTKSTGRPDTQYF.

The chain couples TRBV5-1 to TRBJ1-4, with D hard to call. V lost 0 bases, J lost 0 bases, and 15 bases lay in between. The germline CDR1 and CDR2 sequences are SGHRS and YFSETQ. The CDR3 sequence is 18 residues long. The CDR3 DNA follows: TGCGCCAGCAGCTTGGAGTTAGCGAGCTTTGCAACTAATGAAAAACTGTTTTTT. This encodes CASSLELASFATNEKLFF. The variable domain in full, with the rest retrieved from reference TRBV5-1 and TRBJ1-4, is KAGVTQTPRYLIKTRGQQVTLSCSPISGHRSVSWYQQTPGQGLQFLFEYFSETQRNKGNFPGRFSGRQFSNSRSEMNVSTLELGDSALYLCASSLELASFATNEKLFFGSGTQLSVL.

The genes are TRBV28 and TRBJ1-3; the D is unclear. CDR1 is MDHEN, CDR2 SYDVKM, per germline. V shed 2 bases and J shed 7 bases, with 15 bases lying between them. This CDR3 region has 15 residues. CDR3 coding DNA: TGTGCCAGCAGTTTACGAAGGGTGGCACTCAACACCATATATTTT. Encoded protein: CASSLRRVALNTIYF.

This clone has a single count. The CDR3 here is CASSSRQGAFYNEQFF. The CDR3, as DNA: TGTGCCAGCAGCAGCAGACAGGGGGCGTTTTACAATGAGCAGTTCTTC. The gene calls are TRBV11-2 and TRBJ2-1; 10 positions agree with TRBD1. CDR3 length: 16 amino acids. V trimming: 5 bases; J trimming: 4 bases; junction bases outside the gene matches: 8. CDR1 SGHAT and CDR2 FQNNGV come from the germline V gene.

The chain recombines TRBV19 with TRBJ2-3, with D unclear. The CDR3 has 15 residues. The V end was cut by 0 bases, the J end by 0 bases, with 7 bases between. The germline CDR1 and CDR2 sequences are LNHDA and SQIVND (reference sequence). The CDR3 nucleotides are TGTGCCAGTAGTATAGATCTAGACAGCACAGATACGCAGTATTTT. It codes for CASSIDLDSTDTQYF.

The chain has TRBV18 and TRBJ2-3, with TRBD1 identical over 8 bases. Germline loops: CDR1 KGHSH, CDR2 LQKENI. J gave up 2 bases and V 6 bases, and 7 bases lay outside the gene matches. The CDR3 has 15 residues. CDR3 coding DNA: TGTGCCAGCTCGTTTGGACAGGGCGACACAGATACGCAGTATTTT. Amino acid sequence: CASSFGQGDTDTQYF.

J is TRBJ2-1 and V is TRBV11-2; 12 nucleotides align to TRBD2. Germline CDR1 and CDR2: SGHAT and FQNNGV. The CDR3 spans 18 residues. J was trimmed by 4 bases and V by 7 bases; bases with no gene match: 14. The CDR3 is CASTPGLAGGVRYNEQFF. The CDR3 DNA reads TGTGCCAGCACCCCAGGGCTAGCGGGGGGGGTCCGATACAATGAGCAGTTCTTC.

This clone was recorded a few times. The CDR3 DNA is TGTGCCAGCAGCTGGCGTAGTAGCGGGGGACTCGGGGAGCTGTTTTTT. Translation: CASSWRSSGGLGELFF. The rearrangement links TRBV7-2 to TRBJ2-2; TRBD2 aligns across 9 bases. The CDR3 extends over 16 amino acids. The junction had 10 bases not matched to a gene; V was cut back by 4 bases and J by 7 bases. The germline CDR1 and CDR2 sequences are SGHTA and FQGNSA.

The CDR3 nucleotides read TGTGCCTGGAGTTTAAACAGAGACTATGGCTACACCTTC. This codes for CAWSLNRDYGYTF. The V call is TRBV30, the J call TRBJ1-2; D gene uncertain. Germline CDR1 and CDR2: GTSNPN and SVGIG (reference sequence). The V end lost 2 bases, the J end lost 3 bases, and 10 bases lay between the germline ends. The CDR3 runs 13 residues. The entire variable domain, with the rest obtained from reference TRBV30 and TRBJ1-2, is as follows: SQTIHQWPATLVQPVGSPLSLECTVEGTSNPNLYWYRQAAGRGLQLLFYSVGIGQISSEVPQNLSASRPQDRQFILSSKKLLLSDSGFYLCAWSLNRDYGYTFGSGTRLTVV.

The chain combines TRBV30 with TRBJ1-2, with a tentative D call TRBD1 (5 bases). This CDR3 comprises 15 residues. CDR1 GTSNPN and CDR2 SVGIG come from the germline V gene (reference sequence). V was clipped by 2 bases and J by 4 bases, with 17 bases between them. CDR3 in amino acids: CAWSTRRDSGYGYTF. CDR3 DNA: TGTGCCTGGAGTACCCGTCGGGACTCTGGCTATGGCTACACCTTC.

The chain couples TRBV15 to TRBJ2-7, with 10 bases fitting TRBD1. From germline, CDR1 is LNHNV and CDR2 YYDKDF (reference sequence). V shed 3 bases and J 2 bases; nucleotides not matched to a gene: 4. The CDR3 is 15 amino acids. The CDR3 sequence is CATSSTGTGAYEQYF. The CDR3 DNA sequence: TGTGCCACCAGCAGCACCGGGACAGGGGCCTACGAGCAGTACTTC. Full variable domain (rest looked up from reference TRBV15 and TRBJ2-7): DAMVIQNPRYQVTQFGKPVTLSCSQTLNHNVMYWYQQKSSQAPKLLFHYYDKDFNNEADTPDNFQSRRPNTSFCFLDIRSPGLGDTAMYLCATSSTGTGAYEQYFGPGTRLTVT.

This clone is a singleton in its sample. The chain has TRBV10-1 and TRBJ1-1; TRBD1 agrees at 8 bases. The CDR3 is made up of 13 amino acids. The J segment lost 4 bases and the V segment lost 6 bases, leaving 4 bases of the junction unmatched. In germline, CDR1 is WNHNN, CDR2 SYGVQD (reference sequence). DNA for the CDR3: TGCGCCAGCAGCACCGACAGGGGCACTGAAGCTTTCTTT. It yields the protein CASSTDRGTEAFF.